Presented here are 26 T cell receptor beta chains from one specimen sequenced in a study of CD8 T cells in ankylosing spondylitis. TCRdb reprocessed the 5' RACE reads via MiXCR and lists one record per CDR3 protein. The sample comprises fewer than 200,000 distinct CDR3 sequences, roughly 10% of which are singletons, and around 15% rests with the top ten. Source material: blood, either unsorted or a sorted T cell fraction (not recorded which). Receptors were obtained from a female donor with ankylosing spondylitis or in good health (not recorded which).

This clonotype has a count of ten or more. The chain carries TRBV20-1 and TRBJ2-1; D remains ambiguous. There are 13 residues in the CDR3. The ends were cut back, 0 bases at V and 9 bases at J, with 12 bases in the middle. The germline V gene encodes CDR1 DFQATT and CDR2 SNEGSKA (reference sequence). The CDR3 DNA is TGCAGTGCTAGAGATCGCGGCTGGGGTGAGCAGTTCTTC. It specifies CSARDRGWGEQFF.

This clonotype was found many times. J is TRBJ1-4 and V is TRBV12-3 or TRBV12-4; 10 nucleotides align to TRBD1. The CDR3 runs 14 residues. V was clipped by 6 bases and J by 8 bases; unmatched bases: 6. CDR3 loop: CASSPTGGGEKLFF. The CDR3 nucleotides are TGTGCCAGCAGCCCGACAGGGGGCGGGGAAAAACTGTTTTTT.

The table lists this clonotype with many counts. This sequence joins TRBV9 and TRBJ1-2; D ambiguous. This CDR3 comprises 14 residues. Trimming removed 0 bases at V and 4 bases at J, with 10 bases between. Per germline, CDR1 SGDLS and CDR2 YYNGEE. DNA of the CDR3: TGTGCCAGCAGCGTAGATGGGGATGGCTATGGCTACACCTTC. This codes for CASSVDGDGYGYTF. The whole variable domain, filled in from reference TRBV9 and TRBJ1-2, reads DSGVTQTPKHLITATGQRVTLRCSPRSGDLSVYWYQQSLDQGLQFLIQYYNGEERAKGNILERFSAQQFPDLHSELNLSSLELGDSALYFCASSVDGDGYGYTFGSGTRLTVV.

In its sample, this clonotype was seen a few times. The rearrangement joins TRBV6-5 to TRBJ2-2; perhaps TRBD2 as D (5 bases). Germline CDR1 reads MNHEY; CDR2 reads SVGAGI. Between the trimmed V and J ends, which lost 2 bases and 5 bases, there was a span of 15 bases. The CDR3 consists of 16 residues. The CDR3 reads CASSYDSGVWTGELFF. CDR3 nucleotides: TGTGCCAGCAGTTACGATTCCGGGGTATGGACCGGGGAGCTGTTTTTT.

This clonotype was seen at least ten times. This chain links TRBV12-3 or TRBV12-4 with TRBJ2-6; D is unclear. The CDR3 is 16 amino acids. The V and J ends lost 6 bases and 0 bases respectively, with 12 bases between them. CDR3 sequence (DNA): TGTGCCAGCAGCCCCAGTAGTACCTCTGGGGCCAACGTCCTGACTTTC. This sequence encodes CASSPSSTSGANVLTF.

This clonotype was detected many times. The V and J genes are TRBV2 and TRBJ2-1; D gene uncertain. Germline CDR1 SNHLY, CDR2 FYNNEI. The CDR3 totals 10 residues. Trimming stripped 7 bases from V and 7 bases from J, with 5 bases between. The CDR3 here is CASKGNEQFF. CDR3 DNA: TGTGCCAGCAAAGGGAATGAGCAGTTCTTC.

There are a few counts of this clonotype. The V and J genes are TRBV11-2 and TRBJ2-1; 12 bases match TRBD2. The germline gives CDR1 SGHAT, CDR2 FQNNGV. CDR3 length equals 18 residues. Germline trimming cut 4 bases from V and 10 bases from J; bases unmatched to any gene: 17. CDR3 sequence: CASSSPLAGGPLGREQFF. The CDR3 DNA follows: TGTGCCAGCAGCTCCCCCCTAGCGGGAGGGCCGTTGGGTCGGGAGCAGTTCTTC. The full variable domain, its missing parts supplied by reference TRBV11-2 and TRBJ2-1, is EAGVAQSPRYKIIEKRQSVAFWCNPISGHATLYWYQQILGQGPKLLIQFQNNGVVDDSQLPKDRFSAERLKGVDSTLKIQPAKLEDSAVYLCASSSPLAGGPLGREQFFGPGTRLTVL.

This clonotype was recorded many times. The CDR3 here is CASSSPEGASSYNEQFF. The CDR3 nucleotides are TGTGCCAGCAGTTCCCCAGAGGGGGCTAGCTCCTACAATGAGCAGTTCTTC. This chain connects TRBV12-3 or TRBV12-4 to TRBJ2-1; 7 nucleotides line up with TRBD1. The CDR3 has 17 amino acids. V lost 4 bases and J lost 0; bases outside the gene matches: 9.

V and J are TRBV27 and TRBJ2-3; 10 nucleotides align to TRBD2. V lost 5 bases, J lost 4 bases, and 9 bases stayed unmatched. The CDR3 sequence is 16 residues long. Germline values: CDR1 MNHEY, CDR2 SMNVEV (reference sequence). CDR3 coding DNA: TGTGCCAGCAGTGAAATAGCGGGAGGTGGCGCAGATACGCAGTATTTT. Translating it yields CASSEIAGGGADTQYF.

The gene calls are TRBV20-1 and TRBJ1-1; no reliable D call. V was cut by 6 bases and J by 6 bases, with 14 bases left in between. The germline gives CDR1 DFQATT, CDR2 SNEGSKA (reference sequence). CDR3 length equals 12 residues. CDR3 loop: CSATHGGAEAFF. In DNA, the CDR3 is TGCAGTGCCACCCACGGCGGGGCTGAAGCTTTCTTT.

The chain carries TRBV4-3 and TRBJ2-7; possibly TRBD1 for D (7 bases). Trimming stripped 1 base from V and 3 bases from J, with 13 bases between. Germline assignment: CDR1 LGHNA and CDR2 YSLEER. The CDR3 covers 15 residues. The CDR3 DNA is TGCGCCAGCAGCCAAGGGCAGGGGGGAGGCTACGAGCAGTACTTC. It translates to CASSQGQGGGYEQYF.

This clonotype was recorded many times. This chain connects TRBV5-6 to TRBJ2-3; D unclear. The CDR3 runs 12 residues. The germline V gene has CDR1 SGHDT and CDR2 YYEEEE. The V end lost 3 bases, the J end lost 3 bases, and 5 bases lay between the germline ends. The CDR3 DNA follows: TGTGCCAGCAGCTCCTTAACAGATACGCAGTATTTT. It yields the protein CASSSLTDTQYF.

The chain couples TRBV10-2 to TRBJ1-1, with D tentatively TRBD1 (5 bases). The V gene's germline CDR1 is WSHSY and CDR2 SAAADI. V gave up 4 bases and J gave up 4 bases, with 10 bases separating them. The CDR3 is 13 residues long. In nucleotides, the CDR3 is TGCGCCAGCAGTGCCGGGAGGGGCACTGAAGCTTTCTTT. It yields the protein CASSAGRGTEAFF.

This clonotype came up many times. V usage is TRBV4-3 and J usage is TRBJ2-3; D may be TRBD2 (6 bases). Trimming stripped 1 base from V and 5 bases from J, with 10 bases between. Germline V gene sequence: CDR1 LGHNA, CDR2 YSLEER. The CDR3 is made up of 14 amino acids. Here the CDR3 reads CASSQGLGLDTQYF. CDR3 sequence (DNA): TGCGCCAGCAGCCAAGGACTAGGGTTAGATACGCAGTATTTT.

This clonotype was seen a few times. The J gene is TRBJ2-7, the V gene TRBV7-6; tentative D call: TRBD1 (6 bases). V was clipped by 3 bases and J by 2 bases, with 8 bases between them. Germline CDR1 SGHVS, CDR2 FNYEAQ. The CDR3 spans 13 residues. The CDR3 reads CASSLDSTYEQYF. The CDR3 bases are TGTGCCAGCAGCTTGGACAGCACCTACGAGCAGTACTTC.

V gene TRBV7-8 combines with J gene TRBJ1-1, with a weak D call TRBD1 (5 bases). The germline gives CDR1 SGHVS, CDR2 FQNEAQ. The CDR3 loop spans 13 amino acids. The V gene lost 1 base and the J gene lost 9 bases, with 12 bases spanning the gap. For the CDR3, the DNA is TGTGCCAGCAGCTTAGGTGGGACGCTTCAAGCTTTCTTT. This encodes CASSLGGTLQAFF.

The genes are TRBV5-1 and TRBJ1-1; D might be TRBD1 (5 bases). This CDR3 is built from 15 residues. The germline gives CDR1 SGHRS, CDR2 YFSETQ. Deletions cut 4 bases from V and 2 bases from J, with 15 bases between. CDR3 protein: CASSHGSGENTEAFF. The CDR3 region has the DNA TGCGCCAGCAGCCACGGGTCGGGGGAAAACACTGAAGCTTTCTTT.

V gene TRBV7-9 combines with J gene TRBJ1-1; D gene unclear. The CDR3 has 11 residues. V was shortened by 5 bases and J by 6 bases, with 7 bases between the two germline ends. CDR1 and CDR2 (germline): SEHNR, FQNEAQ (reference sequence). CDR3: CASSPMAEAFF. In DNA form, the CDR3 reads TGTGCCAGCAGCCCCATGGCTGAAGCTTTCTTT. Drawing the rest from reference TRBV7-9 and TRBJ1-1, the complete variable domain is DTGVSQNPRHKITKRGQNVTFRCDPISEHNRLYWYRQTLGQGPEFLTYFQNEAQLEKSRLLSDRFSAERPKGSFSTLEIQRTEQGDSAMYLCASSPMAEAFFGQGTRLTVV.

This clonotype has more than one count but fewer than ten. The J gene is TRBJ2-7, the V gene TRBV5-5; 10 bases agree with TRBD1. Germline assignment: CDR1 SGHKS and CDR2 YYEKEE (reference sequence). V was pared by 0 bases and J by 4 bases, with 4 bases of the junction left unmatched. The CDR3 covers 15 residues. The CDR3: CASSLEGQGGYEQYF. Here the CDR3 DNA reads TGTGCCAGCAGCTTGGAAGGACAGGGGGGGTACGAGCAGTACTTC.

This clonotype was found once. V is TRBV9 and J is TRBJ2-7; TRBD1 matches 9 bases. Germline CDR1 and CDR2: SGDLS and YYNGEE. With V trimmed by 3 bases and J by 2 bases, 6 bases remained unmatched. This CDR3 has 15 residues. CDR3 residues: CASSAAGTGTYEQYF. In DNA form, the CDR3 reads TGTGCCAGCAGCGCCGCCGGGACAGGGACCTACGAGCAGTACTTC. Combining the CDR3 with reference TRBV9 and TRBJ2-7 gives the whole variable domain DSGVTQTPKHLITATGQRVTLRCSPRSGDLSVYWYQQSLDQGLQFLIQYYNGEERAKGNILERFSAQQFPDLHSELNLSSLELGDSALYFCASSAAGTGTYEQYFGPGTRLTVT.

Comment on this clonotype: A much larger clone lies one base from this, so it may be a read error. The gene calls are TRBV5-6 and TRBJ2-1; 7 bases line up with TRBD2. The length of the CDR3 is 13 residues. The J segment lost 2 bases and the V segment lost 4 bases, leaving 0 bases of the junction unmatched. Germline CDR1 is SGHDT and CDR2 is YYEEEE. The CDR3 is CASSRGAYNEQFF. The CDR3, as DNA: TGTGCCAGCAGCCGGGGGGCCTACAATGAGCAGTTCTTC.

V gene TRBV24-1 combines with J gene TRBJ2-5; 12 nucleotides line up with TRBD1. This CDR3 has 16 residues. V lost 4 bases to trimming and J lost 5 bases; unmatched junction nucleotides: 7. Germline values: CDR1 KGHDR, CDR2 SFDVKD. CDR3 sequence (DNA): TGTGCCACCAGTGACCCCGGGACAGGGGGCAGGGAGACCCAGTACTTC. Translating gives CATSDPGTGGRETQYF.

This clonotype occurred many times. The chain combines TRBV7-2 with TRBJ2-7; 7 bases are shared with TRBD2. The CDR3 is 15 amino acids. V gave up 1 base and J gave up 5 bases; unmatched junction bases: 8. Germline V gene data show CDR1 as SGHTA and CDR2 as FQGNSA. The CDR3 sequence is CASSLGIAGVNEQYF. In DNA, the CDR3 is TGTGCCAGCAGCTTAGGGATAGCGGGCGTGAACGAGCAGTACTTC.

With respect to this clonotype: A single base separates this from a much larger clone, so it may be a read error. The rearrangement joins TRBV2 to TRBJ2-7, with D tentatively TRBD2 (7 bases). The CDR3 loop spans 17 amino acids. Germline V CDR1 and CDR2: SNHLY, FYNNEI. CDR3 sequence: CAISFSLGGGYAYEQYF. Written as DNA, the CDR3 is TGTGCCATCAGTTTCAGCCTGGGAGGGGGGTATGCCTACGAGCAGTACTTC.

The genes are TRBV30 and TRBJ2-2; 13 bases are a match to TRBD2. This CDR3 comprises 16 residues. Germline values: CDR1 GTSNPN, CDR2 SVGIG (reference sequence). After removal of 4 bases from V and 3 bases from J, the junction contained 5 bases not matched to a gene. CDR3 protein: CAWTWGTSGDTGELFF. CDR3 DNA: TGTGCCTGGACCTGGGGGACTAGCGGGGACACCGGGGAGCTGTTTTTT.

The rearrangement uses TRBV28 and TRBJ2-1; D remains ambiguous. Germline V lookup: CDR1 MDHEN, CDR2 SYDVKM. V was pared by 5 bases and J by 4 bases, with 12 bases between. CDR3 length: 14 amino acids. This CDR3 is CASSQHTSYNEQFF. As DNA, the CDR3 is TGTGCCAGCAGTCAGCATACATCATACAATGAGCAGTTCTTC.